This TCR beta chain comes out of a study of CD8 T cells in ankylosing spondylitis. General study findings and limits: Previous work reported some of these motif variants in the synovial fluid and blood of reactive arthritis. Roughly 8 highly homologous variants made up a TCR beta motif that seemed to typify ankylosing spondylitis blood. The study looked at matched synovial fluid samples from ankylosing spondylitis patients. Disease-linked clones were reported to be significantly enriched there.

A remark on this clonotype: Its antigen remains unidentified.

The TCR beta libraries were generated through quantitative 5'-RACE incorporating molecular barcodes. TCRdb recomputed calls from the 5' RACE reads with MiXCR, one row per CDR3 protein. The repertoire holds more than 100,000 distinct CDR3 sequences, with approximately 17% as singletons. The V gene's germline CDR1 is MNHEY and CDR2 SMNVEV (reference sequence). Trimming shortened V by 6 bases and J by 12 bases, and 17 bases separated the two germline ends. This CDR3 contains 13 residues. This receptor was taken from a male donor with ankylosing spondylitis. The rearrangement links TRBV27 to TRBJ1-4, with a tentative D call TRBD1 (6 bases). Sequencing was carried out using blood, either unsorted or a sorted T cell fraction (not recorded which). The CDR3 is CASRGGYPAELFF. The CDR3 bases are TGTGCCAGCAGAGGGGGTTACCCGGCGGAACTGTTTTTT.